These 12 T cell receptor beta chains share one sample of origin, sequenced in a study of blood T cell repertoires in COVID-19 (dated by TCRdb to 2020 to 2022). Library prep was done by the immunoSEQ multiplex PCR assay. Entries here come from immuneACCESS through TCRdb and include only in-frame sequences with V and J called. Some clones fail to appear in such tables; in the studies checked, an unresolved V gene covers under half of the shortfall, and the cause of the remainder is unknown. The sample has roughly 300,000 clones on record, around 87% of them singletons. The biggest ten clones account for roughly 5.3% of the sample. The material sequenced was PBMCs or T cells enriched from blood (not recorded which). The receptors were gathered from a woman in her 30s who had recovered from COVID-19.

The chain carries TRBV9 and TRBJ2-2, with 9 bases identical to TRBD2. The CDR3 is made up of 17 amino acids. Germline values: CDR1 SGDLS, CDR2 YYNGEE. Trimming removed 4 bases from V and 5 bases from J; junction bases left unmatched: 12. The CDR3 is CASSLTGGLAGTGELFF. CDR3 bases: TGTGCCAGCAGCCTCACCGGGGGGCTAGCGGGGACCGGGGAGCTGTTTTTT.

The chain is built from TRBV24-1 and TRBJ2-5, with 8 bases aligning to TRBD1. Germline V lookup: CDR1 KGHDR, CDR2 SFDVKD. The junction had 4 bases not matched to a gene; V was cut back by 4 bases and J by 4 bases. This CDR3 is built from 14 residues. CDR3 sequence: CATSDRQGTETQYF. For the CDR3, the DNA is TGTGCCACCAGTGACCGACAGGGGACAGAGACCCAGTACTTC.

This chain connects TRBV5-4 to TRBJ1-3, with 7 bases matching TRBD1. CDR3 size: 16 residues. Germline values: CDR1 SGHNT, CDR2 YYREEE (reference sequence). J was trimmed by 4 bases and V by 0 bases; bases with no gene match: 7. CDR3 amino acids: CASSLEGRGAGNTIYF. For the CDR3, the DNA is TGTGCCAGCAGCTTGGAGGGCAGGGGGGCAGGAAACACCATATATTTT.

This chain uses TRBV5-1 with TRBJ1-5; 11 bases match TRBD1. The CDR3 spans 14 residues. From germline, CDR1 is SGHRS and CDR2 YFSETQ. J was trimmed by 7 bases and V by 0 bases; bases with no gene match: 0. As DNA, the CDR3 is TGCGCCAGCAGCTTGGGGACAGGGGGCCAGCCCCAGCATTTT. Translation gives CASSLGTGGQPQHF. The complete variable domain, with remaining parts taken from reference TRBV5-1 and TRBJ1-5, reads KAGVTQTPRYLIKTRGQQVTLSCSPISGHRSVSWYQQTPGQGLQFLFEYFSETQRNKGNFPGRFSGRQFSNSRSEMNVSTLELGDSALYLCASSLGTGGQPQHFGDGTRLSIL.

The chain is built from TRBV4-1 and TRBJ1-3; D may be TRBD1 (6 bases). There are 18 residues in the CDR3. Germline CDR1 and CDR2: MGHRA and YSYEKL. Trimming removed 6 bases from V and 0 bases from J, with 21 bases in between. The CDR3 nucleotides read TGCGCCAGCAGACCGGGAGGGGGTCCTCCTAGCTCTGGAAACACCATATATTTT. Protein sequence: CASRPGGGPPSSGNTIYF.

This chain joins TRBV18 and TRBJ1-3; possibly TRBD1 for D (6 bases). The CDR3 covers 18 residues. V was pared by 3 bases and J by 0 bases, with 18 bases between. Germline V CDR1 and CDR2: KGHSH, LQKENI. CDR3 region: CASSPRGQPSLSGNTIYF. The CDR3 DNA is TGTGCCAGCTCACCCCGAGGACAGCCTTCACTCTCTGGAAACACCATATATTTT.

The V gene is TRBV4-2, the J gene TRBJ2-7; the match to TRBD2 covers 8 bases. The CDR3 contains 17 residues. The germline V gene encodes CDR1 LGHNA and CDR2 YNFKEQ. J lost 1 base, V lost 0 bases, and 8 bases had no gene match. CDR3 coding DNA: TGTGCCAGCAGCCAAGAAAGTCCCCCTAGCGGGTCCTACGAGCAGTACTTC. This gives the protein CASSQESPPSGSYEQYF.

This clone was observed a handful of times. The V and J genes are TRBV6-5 and TRBJ1-3, with 7 bases aligning to TRBD1. With 6 bases clipped from V and 0 bases from J, the junction kept 5 bases outside the gene matches. This CDR3 has 15 amino acids. The germline V gene encodes CDR1 MNHEY and CDR2 SVGAGI. CDR3: CASSGQAVSGNTIYF. The CDR3, as DNA: TGTGCCAGCAGCGGACAGGCGGTCTCTGGAAACACCATATATTTT.

V is TRBV18 and J is TRBJ1-1; a weak D match, TRBD1 (6 bases). This CDR3 has 13 amino acids. Trimming stripped 2 bases from V and 6 bases from J, with 10 bases between. CDR1 is KGHSH, CDR2 LQKENI, per germline. In DNA, the CDR3 is TGTGCCAGCTCACCAGAAGGACAGTCTGAAGCTTTCTTT. Translation: CASSPEGQSEAFF.

This clone was counted only a few times. The chain recombines TRBV5-1 with TRBJ1-1; D gene ambiguous. Looked up from germline, CDR1 is SGHRS and CDR2 is YFSETQ. The CDR3 is 13 residues long. V was shortened by 0 bases and J by 3 bases, with 6 bases between the two germline ends. The CDR3 coding sequence is TGCGCCAGCAGCTTGGGCGCGGACACTGAAGCTTTCTTT. Protein sequence: CASSLGADTEAFF.

This chain joins TRBV6-4 and TRBJ2-7; TRBD1 aligns across 12 bases. V was clipped by 7 bases and J by 3 bases; unmatched bases: 16. CDR1 and CDR2 (germline): MRHNA, SNTAGT. The CDR3 extends over 18 amino acids. CDR3 nucleotide sequence: TGTGCCAGCATTACGGGGGACAGGGGGCGAGAAGAGCTCTACGAGCAGTACTTC. It is translated as CASITGDRGREELYEQYF.

This clone was seen more than once but under ten times. This chain uses TRBV6-6 with TRBJ2-3; no firm D call. The CDR3 covers 15 residues. Between the trimmed V and J ends, which lost 7 bases and 0 bases, there was a span of 14 bases. Germline-derived CDR1 and CDR2 are MNHNY and SVGAGI (reference sequence). The CDR3: CASTEPSSSTDTQYF. DNA of the CDR3: TGTGCCAGCACCGAACCGAGTTCTAGCACAGATACGCAGTATTTT.